Each of the 16 T cell receptor beta chains below was sequenced from the same sample in a study of blood T cells in healthy people across ages. With a J-beta primer mix and a sample-barcoded 5' primer, a second PCR ran about 7 to 12 cycles. TCRdb fed the 5' RACE reads into MiXCR, producing one record per CDR3 protein. The repertoire consists of roughly 680,000 distinct CDR3 sequences, with roughly 49% occurring once and the leading ten covering 25% to 35%. Sample: blood. These receptors were collected from a woman aged 60-75 years in good health.

This chain links TRBV20-1 with TRBJ2-7; 10 bases map to TRBD1. This CDR3 contains 15 residues. Trimming took 3 bases from V and 4 from J; bases not matched to a gene: 9. Per the germline V gene, CDR1 is DFQATT and CDR2 is SNEGSKA (reference sequence). CDR3 DNA: TGCAGTGCTAGTTCGGACAGGGGGTTGCCTTACGAGCAGTACTTC. Amino acid sequence: CSASSDRGLPYEQYF.

J is TRBJ2-7 and V is TRBV20-1; D gene unclear. The V and J ends lost 1 base and 3 bases respectively, with 16 bases between them. This CDR3 spans 15 amino acids. Germline V gene data show CDR1 as DFQATT and CDR2 as SNEGSKA (reference sequence). CDR3 in amino acids: CSARVGAGLGYEQYF. Written as DNA, the CDR3 is TGCAGTGCTAGAGTGGGTGCTGGGCTGGGCTACGAGCAGTACTTC.

V gene TRBV5-1 combines with J gene TRBJ1-6; 8 bases are a match to TRBD1. V shed 3 bases, J shed 7 bases, and the junction held 6 bases outside the gene matches. Germline V gives CDR1 SGHRS, CDR2 YFSETQ. The CDR3 covers 15 residues. CDR3 region: CASSSYRGENSPLHF. CDR3 nucleotides: TGCGCCAGCAGCTCTTACAGGGGGGAGAATTCACCCCTCCACTTT.

The chain carries TRBV7-2 and TRBJ2-1; D not resolved. Per the germline V gene, CDR1 is SGHTA and CDR2 is FQGNSA. V lost 5 bases, J lost 7 bases, and 6 bases lay in between. This CDR3 region has 11 residues. The CDR3 bases are TGTGCCAGCAGCCAGATAAATGAGCAGTTCTTC. Encoded protein: CASSQINEQFF.

This clonotype was recorded a few times. V gene TRBV7-2 combines with J gene TRBJ2-7, with D unclear. Germline CDR1 and CDR2: SGHTA and FQGNSA. With 4 bases removed from V and 3 bases from J, the gap between germline ends came to 10 bases. CDR3 length: 13 residues. CDR3 DNA: TGTGCCAGCAGCTCAAGACGGAACTACGAGCAGTACTTC. This gives the protein CASSSRRNYEQYF.

The rearrangement uses TRBV15 and TRBJ2-7, with D tentatively TRBD2 (6 bases). Germline-derived CDR1 and CDR2 are LNHNV and YYDKDF (reference sequence). This CDR3 has 14 amino acids. Trimming shortened V by 1 base and J by 0 bases, and 7 bases separated the two germline ends. In nucleotides, the CDR3 is TGTGCCACCAGCAGAGCCGGGAGCTCCTACGAGCAGTACTTC. Protein sequence: CATSRAGSSYEQYF. Based on the CDR3 plus reference TRBV15 and TRBJ2-7, the full variable domain is DAMVIQNPRYQVTQFGKPVTLSCSQTLNHNVMYWYQQKSSQAPKLLFHYYDKDFNNEADTPDNFQSRRPNTSFCFLDIRSPGLGDTAMYLCATSRAGSSYEQYFGPGTRLTVT.

CDR3 nucleotides: TGTGCCAGTAGGCGGGACGCTGGCCGGGAGCTGTTTTTT. This translates into CASRRDAGRELFF. The chain couples TRBV14 to TRBJ2-2; tentative D call: TRBD2 (6 bases). The germline V gene has CDR1 SGHDN and CDR2 FVKESK. The CDR3 totals 13 residues. V lost 9 bases to trimming and J lost 9 bases, with 17 bases between them.

V usage is TRBV27 and J usage is TRBJ2-1, with D hard to call. The germline V gene has CDR1 MNHEY and CDR2 SMNVEV (reference sequence). The V and J ends lost 6 bases and 9 bases respectively, with 9 bases between them. The CDR3 sequence is 11 residues long. In nucleotides, the CDR3 is TGTGCCAGCAGACATATGAGTGAGCAGTTCTTC. Translating it yields CASRHMSEQFF.

The chain uses TRBV27 and TRBJ2-3, with 11 nucleotides matching TRBD2. V lost 3 bases and J lost 6; bases outside the gene matches: 11. Germline V gives CDR1 MNHEY, CDR2 SMNVEV (reference sequence). The CDR3 has 17 amino acids. The CDR3 reads CASSLGLAGGPLDTQYF. CDR3 DNA sequence: TGTGCCAGCAGTTTGGGTTTAGCGGGGGGGCCTTTGGATACGCAGTATTTT.

This clonotype was observed once. The J gene is TRBJ1-3, the V gene TRBV27; D is unresolved. Trimming pared 6 bases from V and 2 bases from J, leaving 11 bases between. CDR3 length: 14 amino acids. Germline CDR1 and CDR2: MNHEY and SMNVEV (reference sequence). The CDR3 is CASSGGSTGNTIYF. The DNA for the CDR3 is TGTGCCAGCAGCGGCGGAAGCACTGGAAACACCATATATTTT.

The sample holds a few counts of this clonotype. This chain connects TRBV12-3 or TRBV12-4 to TRBJ1-2; D is possibly TRBD1 (6 bases). The V and J ends lost 11 bases and 5 bases respectively, with 15 bases between them. The CDR3 is made up of 12 amino acids. The CDR3 protein is CAGTRDGYGYTF. Written as DNA, the CDR3 is TGTGCCGGGACACGGGACGGGTATGGCTACACCTTC.

V gene TRBV6-2 or TRBV6-3 combines with J gene TRBJ2-5, with 12 bases that match TRBD2. The DNA end lines up better with TRBJ2-7; the J call may be wrong. The V gene's germline CDR1 is MNHEY and CDR2 SVGEGT. CDR3 length equals 14 residues. The CDR3 here is CASSHRLAGVEQYF. The CDR3 DNA follows: TGTGCCAGCAGCCACAGACTAGCGGGGGTCGAGCAGTACTTC.

As DNA, the CDR3 is TGTGCCAGCAGCCGCAGATCAGGAGGGACTACCAATGAGCAGTACTTC. Amino acids: CASSRRSGGTTNEQYF. The J gene is TRBJ2-7, the V gene TRBV3-1; 7 nucleotides agree with TRBD2. V lost 4 bases, J lost 7 bases, and 16 bases stayed unmatched. Germline-derived CDR1 and CDR2 are LGHDT and YNNKEL (reference sequence). CDR3 length: 16 residues.

V usage is TRBV20-1 and J usage is TRBJ2-1; 11 bases map to TRBD2. CDR3 length: 15 amino acids. With V trimmed by 0 bases and J by 13 bases, 11 bases remained unmatched. Germline V gives CDR1 DFQATT, CDR2 SNEGSKA (reference sequence). Here the CDR3 reads CSARDLKTSGIPQFF. CDR3 DNA: TGCAGTGCTAGAGATCTTAAGACTAGCGGGATACCCCAGTTCTTC.

This clonotype was counted a single time. A much more abundant neighbour one base away suggests this may be a read error. This sequence joins TRBV29-1 and TRBJ2-7; no firm D call. The CDR3 totals 13 residues. Between the trimmed V and J ends, which lost 1 base and 1 base, there was a span of 8 bases. Germline CDR1 and CDR2: SQVTM and ANQGSEA. The CDR3 nucleotides are TGCAGCGTTGAAGCCACAAATTCCTACGAGCAGTACTTC. Translation: CSVEATNSYEQYF.

There are a few counts of this clonotype. V is TRBV5-1 and J is TRBJ2-3, with D possibly being TRBD2 (5 bases). The germline V gene encodes CDR1 SGHRS and CDR2 YFSETQ. This CDR3 has 14 residues. Trimming cost V 0 bases and J 4 bases, with 9 bases left between them. The DNA for the CDR3 is TGCGCCAGCAGCTTGGCGCAGGAGGCAGATACGCAGTATTTT. Amino acids: CASSLAQEADTQYF.